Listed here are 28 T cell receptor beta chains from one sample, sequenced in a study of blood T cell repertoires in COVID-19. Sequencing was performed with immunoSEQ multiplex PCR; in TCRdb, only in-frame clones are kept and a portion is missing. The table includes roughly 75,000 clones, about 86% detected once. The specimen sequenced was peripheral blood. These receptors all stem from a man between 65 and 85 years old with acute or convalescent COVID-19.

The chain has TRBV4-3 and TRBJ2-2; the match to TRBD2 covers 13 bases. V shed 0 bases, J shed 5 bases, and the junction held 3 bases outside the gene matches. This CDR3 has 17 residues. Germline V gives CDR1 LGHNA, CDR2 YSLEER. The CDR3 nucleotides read TGCGCCAGCAGCCAAGAAGGGACTAGCGGGAAGACCGGGGAGCTGTTTTTT. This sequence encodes CASSQEGTSGKTGELFF.

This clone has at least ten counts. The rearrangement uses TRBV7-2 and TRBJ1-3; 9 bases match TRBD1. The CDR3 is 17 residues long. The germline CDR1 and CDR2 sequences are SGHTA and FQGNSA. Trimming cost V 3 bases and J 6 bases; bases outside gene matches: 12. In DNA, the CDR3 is TGTGCCAGCAGCTTGGACGCGGGGGGACAGGGTGAAAACACCATATATTTT. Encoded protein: CASSLDAGGQGENTIYF.

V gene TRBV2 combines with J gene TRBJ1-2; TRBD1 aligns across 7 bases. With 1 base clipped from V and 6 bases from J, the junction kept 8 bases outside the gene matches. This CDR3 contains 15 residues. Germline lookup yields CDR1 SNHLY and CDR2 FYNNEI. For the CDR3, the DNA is TGTGCCAGCAGTGAAGTGGCAGGGGGATTCGATGGCTACACCTTC. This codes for CASSEVAGGFDGYTF.

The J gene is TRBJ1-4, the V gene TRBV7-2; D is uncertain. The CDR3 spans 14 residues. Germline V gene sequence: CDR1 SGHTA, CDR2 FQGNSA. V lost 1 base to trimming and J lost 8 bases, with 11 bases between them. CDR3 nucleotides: TGTGCCAGCAGCTTAGTAAAAGGAGAGGAAAAACTGTTTTTT. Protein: CASSLVKGEEKLFF.

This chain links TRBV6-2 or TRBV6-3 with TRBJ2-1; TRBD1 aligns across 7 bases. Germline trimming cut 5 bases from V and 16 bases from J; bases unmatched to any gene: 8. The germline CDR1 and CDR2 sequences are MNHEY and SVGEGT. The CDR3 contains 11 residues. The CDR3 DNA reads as TGTGCCAGCAGTCTAGACAGGGCTAGATTCTTC. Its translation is CASSLDRARFF.

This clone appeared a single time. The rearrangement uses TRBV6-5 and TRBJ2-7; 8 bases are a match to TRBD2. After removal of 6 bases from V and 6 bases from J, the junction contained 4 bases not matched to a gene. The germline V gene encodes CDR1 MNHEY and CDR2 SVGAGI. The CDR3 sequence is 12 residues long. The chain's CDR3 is CASRTGTSEQYF. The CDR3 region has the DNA TGTGCCAGCAGAACCGGGACTAGCGAGCAGTACTTC.

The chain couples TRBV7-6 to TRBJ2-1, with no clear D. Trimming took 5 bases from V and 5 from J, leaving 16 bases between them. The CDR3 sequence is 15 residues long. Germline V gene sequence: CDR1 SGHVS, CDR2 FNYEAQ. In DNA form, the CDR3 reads TGTGCCAGCAGCCTCCCGTCAGGTGGGCACAATGAGCAGTTCTTC. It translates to CASSLPSGGHNEQFF.

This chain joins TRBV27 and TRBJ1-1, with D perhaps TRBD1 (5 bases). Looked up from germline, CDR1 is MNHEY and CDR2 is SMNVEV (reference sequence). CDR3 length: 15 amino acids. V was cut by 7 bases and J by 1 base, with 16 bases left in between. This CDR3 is CASMDLGRPNTEAFF. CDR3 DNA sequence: TGTGCCAGCATGGACCTGGGGCGACCGAACACTGAAGCTTTCTTT.

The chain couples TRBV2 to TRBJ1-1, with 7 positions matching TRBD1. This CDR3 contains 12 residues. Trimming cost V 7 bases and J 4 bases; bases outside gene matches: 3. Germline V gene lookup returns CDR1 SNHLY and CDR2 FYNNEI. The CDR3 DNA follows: TGTGCCAGCAAGGACAGGACCACTGAAGCTTTCTTT. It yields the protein CASKDRTTEAFF.

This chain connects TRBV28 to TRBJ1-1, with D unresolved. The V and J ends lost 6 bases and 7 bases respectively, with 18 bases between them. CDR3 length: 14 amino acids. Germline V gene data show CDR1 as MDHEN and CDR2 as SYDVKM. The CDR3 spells CASSRQAGRFEAFF. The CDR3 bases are TGTGCCAGCAGCCGACAAGCGGGCAGGTTTGAAGCTTTCTTT.

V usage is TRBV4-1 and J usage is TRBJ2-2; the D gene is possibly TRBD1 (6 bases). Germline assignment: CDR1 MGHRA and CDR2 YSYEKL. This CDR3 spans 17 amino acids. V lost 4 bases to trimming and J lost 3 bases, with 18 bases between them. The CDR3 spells CASSPTEYRVYTGELFF. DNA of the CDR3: TGCGCCAGCAGCCCGACGGAGTACAGGGTATACACCGGGGAGCTGTTTTTT.

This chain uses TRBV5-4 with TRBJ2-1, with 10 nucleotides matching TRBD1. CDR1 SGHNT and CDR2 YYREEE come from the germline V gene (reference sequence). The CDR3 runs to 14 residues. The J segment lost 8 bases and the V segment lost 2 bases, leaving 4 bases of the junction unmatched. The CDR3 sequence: CASSLGDRGYEQFF. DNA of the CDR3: TGTGCCAGCAGCTTAGGGGACAGGGGCTATGAGCAGTTCTTC.

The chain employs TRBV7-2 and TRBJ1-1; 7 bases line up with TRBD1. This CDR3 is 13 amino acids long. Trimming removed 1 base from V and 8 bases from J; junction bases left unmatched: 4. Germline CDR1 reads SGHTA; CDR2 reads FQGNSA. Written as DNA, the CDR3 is TGTGCCAGCAGCTTAGTGGGGACAGCCGAAGCTTTCTTT. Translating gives CASSLVGTAEAFF.

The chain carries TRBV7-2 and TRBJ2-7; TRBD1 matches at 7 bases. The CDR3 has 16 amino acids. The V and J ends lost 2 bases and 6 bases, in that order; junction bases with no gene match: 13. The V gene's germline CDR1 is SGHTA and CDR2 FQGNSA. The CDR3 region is CASSLFGGTGVAEQYF. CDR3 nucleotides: TGTGCCAGCAGCTTATTTGGAGGAACAGGGGTAGCCGAGCAGTACTTC.

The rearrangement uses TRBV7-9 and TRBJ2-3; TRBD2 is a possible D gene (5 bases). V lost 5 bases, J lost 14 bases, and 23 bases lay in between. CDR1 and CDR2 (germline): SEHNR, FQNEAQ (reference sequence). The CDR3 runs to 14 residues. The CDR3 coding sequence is TGTGCCAGCAGCGACCGACCCGTCGGGGAAGAGTGGTATTTT. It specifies CASSDRPVGEEWYF.

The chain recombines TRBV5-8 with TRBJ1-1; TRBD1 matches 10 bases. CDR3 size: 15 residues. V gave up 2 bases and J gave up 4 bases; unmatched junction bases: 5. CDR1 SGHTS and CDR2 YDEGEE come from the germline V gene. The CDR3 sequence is CASSLSGTGATEAFF. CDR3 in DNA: TGTGCCAGCAGCTTATCCGGGACAGGGGCCACTGAAGCTTTCTTT.

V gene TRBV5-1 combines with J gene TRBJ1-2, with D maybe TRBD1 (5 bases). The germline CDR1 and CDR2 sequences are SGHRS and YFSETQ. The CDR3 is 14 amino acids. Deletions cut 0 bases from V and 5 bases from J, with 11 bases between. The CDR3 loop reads CASSLVQGNYGYTF. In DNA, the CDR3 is TGCGCCAGCAGCTTGGTGCAGGGAAATTATGGCTACACCTTC.

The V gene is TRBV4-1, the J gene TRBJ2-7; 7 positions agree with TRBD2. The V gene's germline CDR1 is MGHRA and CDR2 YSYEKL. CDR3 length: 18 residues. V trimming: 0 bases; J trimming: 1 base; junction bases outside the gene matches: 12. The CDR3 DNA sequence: TGCGCCAGCAGCCAAGATTTATTTGGGCTAGCGGTATCCTACGAGCAGTACTTC. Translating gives CASSQDLFGLAVSYEQYF.

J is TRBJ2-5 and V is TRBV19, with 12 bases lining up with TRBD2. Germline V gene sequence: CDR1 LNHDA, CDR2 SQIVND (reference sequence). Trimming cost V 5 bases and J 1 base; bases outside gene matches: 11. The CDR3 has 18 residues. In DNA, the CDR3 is TGTGCCAGTAGTCTCCCCGGGACTAGCGGGTCCACCCAAGAGACCCAGTACTTC. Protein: CASSLPGTSGSTQETQYF.

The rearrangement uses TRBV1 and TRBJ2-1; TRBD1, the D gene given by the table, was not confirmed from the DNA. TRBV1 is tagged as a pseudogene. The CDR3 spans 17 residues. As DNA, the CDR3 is TGCACCAGCAGCCAAGATCCCCCGAACAGGACCTACAATGAGCAGTTCTTC. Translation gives CTSSQDPPNRTYNEQFF.

The chain's CDR3 is CATSRAGDVTQYF. The CDR3 region has the DNA TGTGCCACCAGCAGAGCAGGGGACGTGACGCAGTATTTT. The V call is TRBV15, the J call TRBJ2-3; a possible D gene is TRBD1 (6 bases). V dropped 1 base and J dropped 9 bases, with 11 bases sitting between them. CDR1 and CDR2 from the germline V gene are LNHNV and YYDKDF (reference sequence). The CDR3 consists of 13 residues.

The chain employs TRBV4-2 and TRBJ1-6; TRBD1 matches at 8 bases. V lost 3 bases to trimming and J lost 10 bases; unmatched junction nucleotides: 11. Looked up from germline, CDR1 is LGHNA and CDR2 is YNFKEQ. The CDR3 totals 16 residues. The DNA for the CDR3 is TGTGCCAGCAGCCACAACTGGCAGGGGGCTGGGTCACCCCTCCACTTT. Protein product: CASSHNWQGAGSPLHF.

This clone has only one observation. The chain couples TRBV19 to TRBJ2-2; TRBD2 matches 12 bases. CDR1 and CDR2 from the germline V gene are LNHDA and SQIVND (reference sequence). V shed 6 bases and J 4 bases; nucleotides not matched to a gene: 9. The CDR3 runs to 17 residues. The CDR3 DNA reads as TGTGCCAGTAGCCCCCCGGGACTAGCGGGTCGCACCGGGGAGCTGTTTTTT. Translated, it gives CASSPPGLAGRTGELFF. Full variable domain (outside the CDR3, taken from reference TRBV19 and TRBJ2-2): DGGITQSPKYLFRKEGQNVTLSCEQNLNHDAMYWYRQDPGQGLRLIYYSQIVNDFQKGDIAEGYSVSREKKESFPLTVTSAQKNPTAFYLCASSPPGLAGRTGELFFGEGSRLTVL.

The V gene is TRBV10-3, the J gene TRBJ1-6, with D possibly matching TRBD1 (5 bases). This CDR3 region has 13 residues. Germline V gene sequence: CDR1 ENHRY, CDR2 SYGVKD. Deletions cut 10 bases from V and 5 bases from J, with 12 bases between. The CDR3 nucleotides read TGTGCCAATTCGTGGGGGGATAATTCACCCCTCCACTTT. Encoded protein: CANSWGDNSPLHF.

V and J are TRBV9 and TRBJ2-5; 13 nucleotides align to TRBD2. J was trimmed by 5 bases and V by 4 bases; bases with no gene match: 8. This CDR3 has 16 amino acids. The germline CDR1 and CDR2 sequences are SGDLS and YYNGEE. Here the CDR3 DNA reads TGTGCCAGCAGCTCCCGGACTAGCGGGAGATATGAGACCCAGTACTTC. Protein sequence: CASSSRTSGRYETQYF.

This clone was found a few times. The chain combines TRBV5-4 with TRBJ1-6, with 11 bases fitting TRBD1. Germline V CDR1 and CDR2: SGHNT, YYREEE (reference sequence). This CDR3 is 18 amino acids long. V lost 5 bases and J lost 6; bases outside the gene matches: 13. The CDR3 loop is CASRLRTGGSRPNSPLHF. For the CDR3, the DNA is TGTGCCAGCAGACTTCGGACAGGGGGCTCGCGTCCTAATTCACCCCTCCACTTT.

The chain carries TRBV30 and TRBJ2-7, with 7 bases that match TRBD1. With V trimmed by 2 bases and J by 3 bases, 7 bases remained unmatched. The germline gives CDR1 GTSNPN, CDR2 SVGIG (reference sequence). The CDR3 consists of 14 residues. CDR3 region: CAWSKTGVYYEQYF. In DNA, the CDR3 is TGTGCCTGGAGTAAAACAGGGGTTTACTACGAGCAGTACTTC.

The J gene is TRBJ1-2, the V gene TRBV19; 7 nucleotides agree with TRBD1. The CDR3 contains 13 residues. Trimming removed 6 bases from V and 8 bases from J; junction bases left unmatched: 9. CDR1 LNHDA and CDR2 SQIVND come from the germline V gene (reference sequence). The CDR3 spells CASSNGQVRGYTF. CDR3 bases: TGTGCCAGTAGCAATGGACAGGTAAGGGGCTACACCTTC.